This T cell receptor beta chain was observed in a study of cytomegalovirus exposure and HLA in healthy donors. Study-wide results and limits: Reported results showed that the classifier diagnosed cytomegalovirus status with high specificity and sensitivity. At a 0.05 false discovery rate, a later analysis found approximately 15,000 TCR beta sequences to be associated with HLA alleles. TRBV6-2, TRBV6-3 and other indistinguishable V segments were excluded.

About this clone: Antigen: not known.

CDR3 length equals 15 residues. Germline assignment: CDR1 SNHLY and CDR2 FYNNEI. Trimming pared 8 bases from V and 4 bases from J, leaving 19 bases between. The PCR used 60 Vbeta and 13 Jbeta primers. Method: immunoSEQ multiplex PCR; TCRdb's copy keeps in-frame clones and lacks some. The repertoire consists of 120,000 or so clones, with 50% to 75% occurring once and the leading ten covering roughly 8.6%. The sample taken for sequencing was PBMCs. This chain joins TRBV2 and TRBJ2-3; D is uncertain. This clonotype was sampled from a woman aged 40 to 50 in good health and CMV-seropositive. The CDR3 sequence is CASVDTRSSADTQYF. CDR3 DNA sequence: TGTGCCAGCGTCGACACCCGATCGTCGGCAGATACGCAGTATTTT.